The T cell receptor (beta chain) described here comes from a study of immune characterization of retroperitoneal liposarcoma. In TCRdb, the PCR reads were re-called with MiXCR into one record per CDR3 protein. The profile shows about 10,000 distinct CDR3 sequences, around 37% of them singletons. The CDR3 runs 16 residues. The junction had 9 bases not matched to a gene; V was cut back by 2 bases and J by 2 bases. The germline V gene encodes CDR1 MNHNS and CDR2 SASEGT. The chain employs TRBV6-1 and TRBJ2-7; 7 bases agree with TRBD1. Sample: tumor tissue. The TCR originated in a female donor with retroperitoneal liposarcoma. The CDR3 here is CASSEFGRDSTYEQYF. CDR3 DNA sequence: TGTGCCAGCAGTGAATTTGGTAGGGACAGCACCTACGAGCAGTACTTC.